This is a list of T cell receptor beta chains from one sample in a study of long-term antiretroviral therapy in people with HIV. TCRdb keeps only in-frame clones here, not all; method: immunoSEQ multiplex PCR. Here the sample spans around 21,000 clones, approximately 88% being singletons. The sequencing here drew on unsorted PBMCs, taken 5.9 years after starting antiretroviral therapy. The receptor set was obtained from a man younger than 40 with HIV. Each CDR3 is given with its conserved first and last residue. The D gene is left open where the match is weak. Rows give clone size only sometimes, using once, few, many, or a class for an expanded clone.

NA,TRBD2,TRBJ2-2,TRBV2,TGTGCCAGCAGTGGACGGGAGGGAAACACCGGGGAGCTGTTTTTT,CASSGREGNTGELFF
NA,NA,TRBJ1-3,TRBV6-5,TGTGCCAGCAGTTCCCTTCTCCGCGGCTCTGGAAACACCATATATTTT,CASSSLLRGSGNTIYF
NA,NA,TRBJ1-1,TRBV27,TGTGCCAGCAGTCCTGGTCCTGGGCGAGTTGAGAACACTGAAGCTTTCTTT,CASSPGPGRVENTEAFF
NA,NA,TRBJ1-2,TRBV7-9,TGTGCCAGCAGCATCCCGGGACACCGTCAGGGCTACACCTTC,CASSIPGHRQGYTF
NA,TRBD2,TRBJ2-3,TRBV5-1,TGCGCCAGCATGTCGGGGCTAGCGGGACAATCAGATACGCAGTATTTT,CASMSGLAGQSDTQYF
NA,NA,TRBJ2-7,TRBV19,TGTGCCAGTACCGTCCCGGGACACTGTTTCTCCTACGAGCAGTACTTC,CASTVPGHCFSYEQYF
NA,NA,TRBJ2-5,TRBV7-9,TGTGCCAGCAATTTTGACGGCCAGACTCTAGAGACCCAGTACTTC,CASNFDGQTLETQYF
once,TRBD1,TRBJ1-2,TRBV19,TGTGCCAGTAGTCAAGGACAGGGGCGGTATGGCTACACCTTC,CASSQGQGRYGYTF
once,NA,TRBJ1-5,TRBV30,TGTGCCTGGAGTGTTGGGGGGGGGCCAGAACAGCCCCAGCATTTT,CAWSVGGGPEQPQHF
NA,NA,TRBJ2-7,TRBV11-2,TGTGCCAGCAGCTTAGAGCCCAGCGGCGAGCAGTACTTC,CASSLEPSGEQYF
NA,TRBD2,TRBJ2-3,TRBV2,TGTGCCAGCAGTGGACTAGCGGGAGCCACAGATACGCAGTATTTT,CASSGLAGATDTQYF
few,NA,TRBJ2-7,TRBV18,TGTGCCAGCTCACCGGGACCCCAAGGGGAGCAGTACTTC,CASSPGPQGEQYF
NA,NA,TRBJ1-2,TRBV14,TGTGCCAGCAGCCAAGGGGCAGGGTCCTATGGCTACACCTTC,CASSQGAGSYGYTF
NA,TRBD1,TRBJ1-5,TRBV6-5,TGTGCCAGCAGTGTGACAGGGACGGGTCAGCCCCAGCATTTT,CASSVTGTGQPQHF
NA,NA,TRBJ1-1,TRBV27,TGTGCCAGCAGAACCGGGGCCTACACTGAAGCTTTCTTT,CASRTGAYTEAFF
NA,NA,TRBJ2-7,TRBV5-6,TGTGCCAGCAGCAAGGCTTGGGTAGGAATCCCAACCTACGAGCAGTACTTC,CASSKAWVGIPTYEQYF
NA,NA,TRBJ2-2,TRBV19,TGTGCCAGTAGACAGCCGAATCCGAACACCGGGGAGCTGTTTTTT,CASRQPNPNTGELFF
NA,TRBD1,TRBJ1-2,TRBV14,TGTGCCAGCAGCCAAATGGGACAGGTCGGGACTGGCTACACCTTC,CASSQMGQVGTGYTF
NA,NA,TRBJ2-1,TRBV6-5,TGTGCCAGCAGTGGGGCTAGTCGGGGACATGAGCAGTTCTTC,CASSGASRGHEQFF
NA,TRBD1,TRBJ2-7,TRBV28,TGTGCCAGCAGGGCCCGACGGGACAGGTTATACGAGCAGTACTTC,CASRARRDRLYEQYF
NA,TRBD1,TRBJ1-1,TRBV5-1,TGCGCCAGCAGCACGGGACAGGGGCCGGTCACTGAAGCTTTCTTT,CASSTGQGPVTEAFF
NA,TRBD1,TRBJ2-3,TRBV6-5,TGTGCCAGCAGAACAGGGGGTACAGATACGCAGTATTTT,CASRTGGTDTQYF
NA,NA,TRBJ1-1,TRBV5-1,TGCGCCAGCAGCTTGGTGACACCGAACACTGAAGCTTTCTTT,CASSLVTPNTEAFF
NA,TRBD1,TRBJ2-7,TRBV11-2,TGTGCCAGCAGCTTAGGGGACAGGGGGCTCGACGAGCAGTACTTC,CASSLGDRGLDEQYF
NA,TRBD1,TRBJ1-4,TRBV5-1,TGCGCCAGCAGTCCGGGACAGGGTCGTGAAAAACTGTTTTTT,CASSPGQGREKLFF
NA,NA,TRBJ2-4,TRBV12-5,TGTGCTAGTGGTTTGGAGCCCAGAGGAGCCAAAAACATTCAGTACTTC,CASGLEPRGAKNIQYF
NA,TRBD2,TRBJ2-3,TRBV19,TGTGCCAGTAGTATAGAACCTAGCGGGAAGGGGGCGGATACGCAGTATTTT,CASSIEPSGKGADTQYF
NA,NA,TRBJ1-3,TRBV9,TGTGCCAGCAGCGCCCAAGCGACAACCTCTGGAAACACCATATATTTT,CASSAQATTSGNTIYF
NA,TRBD2,TRBJ2-7,TRBV7-9,TGTGCCAGCAGCTTGTCGGGGGGTGAGCAGTACTTC,CASSLSGGEQYF
NA,TRBD2,TRBJ2-1,TRBV4-3,TGCGCCAGCAGCCAAGGACTAGCGACCTGGGATGAGCAGTTCTTC,CASSQGLATWDEQFF
NA,NA,TRBJ2-4,TRBV28,TGTGCCAGCACCCTCAGAGGAAATCCAGCCAAAAACATTCAGTACTTC,CASTLRGNPAKNIQYF
NA,NA,TRBJ1-5,TRBV7-9,TGTGCCAGCAGCTTAGGGCAGGGCAATCAGTCCCAGCATTTT,CASSLGQGNQSQHF
NA,TRBD1,TRBJ2-7,TRBV5-1,TGCGCCAGCAGCTTGGATCCGACAGGGGAAGGCGAGCAGTACTTC,CASSLDPTGEGEQYF
NA,TRBD1,TRBJ2-1,TRBV4-3,TGCGCCAGCAATACGCCGGGACAGGGGGGCAATGAGCAGTTCTTC,CASNTPGQGGNEQFF
NA,TRBD1,TRBJ2-7,TRBV4-1,TGCGCCAGCAGCCTCGAGGGGACAGCCGAGCAGTACTTC,CASSLEGTAEQYF
NA,TRBD1,TRBJ1-2,TRBV5-1,TGCGCCAGCAGCAGGGAGGGTCCCGGGACAGGGGTGTATGGCTACACCTTC,CASSREGPGTGVYGYTF
NA,TRBD1,TRBJ1-1,TRBV7-8,TGTGCCAGCATCCGGGACAGGCAGGGCACTGAAGCTTTCTTT,CASIRDRQGTEAFF
NA,NA,TRBJ2-7,TRBV9,TGTGCCAGCAGCGTAGGTTTGGGGACGCTTCCTTACGAGCAGTACTTC,CASSVGLGTLPYEQYF
NA,TRBD1,TRBJ2-7,TRBV7-6,TGTGCCAGCAGCTTACAAGGGACAGGGGACTACGAGCAGTACTTC,CASSLQGTGDYEQYF
NA,NA,TRBJ1-2,TRBV30,TGTGCCTCGTACGCCGGGGCAGCCTATGGCTACACCTTC,CASYAGAAYGYTF